Given below is one TCR beta chain in context. Its specificity is not known. This sample was included in a study of CD8 T cells in ankylosing spondylitis. The germline CDR1 and CDR2 sequences are SGDLS and YYNGEE. The CDR3 is 15 amino acids. The V and J ends lost 0 bases and 4 bases, in that order; junction bases with no gene match: 4. From the 5' RACE reads, TCRdb called clonotypes with MiXCR, one entry per CDR3 protein. The sample includes approximately 35,000 distinct CDR3 sequences, over 10% of them seen just once. General study findings and limits: The study identified a TCR beta motif of about eight highly homologous variants that appeared characteristic of ankylosing spondylitis blood. Reports of some motif variants in reactive arthritis synovial fluid and blood predate this one. Clones linked to disease, bearing a CD8+ phenotype, were relatively rare in peripheral blood.

The gene calls are TRBV9 and TRBJ2-7; 10 bases align to TRBD1. Source material: synovial fluid, either unsorted or a sorted T cell fraction (not recorded which). This TCR came from a male donor with ankylosing spondylitis. Here the CDR3 DNA reads TGTGCCAGCAGCGTAGAAGGGACAGGGGTGTACGAGCAGTACTTC. This encodes CASSVEGTGVYEQYF.